Listed below are T cell receptor beta chains from one sample, sequenced in a study of blood T cells in healthy people across ages. One entry per CDR3 protein, called by TCRdb with MiXCR from the 5' RACE reads. The sample holds about 1 million distinct CDR3 sequences, roughly 45% seen once. Sequenced input: blood. The receptors stem from a woman aged 55-70 years in good health. Both conserved end residues are part of each CDR3. Fields, in order: J gene, clone size, D gene, V gene, CDR3 DNA, CDR3 protein. The D gene is left open where the match is weak. Expanded clones get a size class; other rows say once, few or many, or leave the size out.

TRBJ2-3 | few | TRBD2 | TRBV27 | TGTGCCAGCAGTGAACCGGGACTAGCGGCTAGCACAGATACGCAGTATTTT | CASSEPGLAASTDTQYF
TRBJ2-1 | . | . | TRBV28 | TGTGCCAGCAGTTTATTCACGGACAGAAACAATGAGCAGTTCTTC | CASSLFTDRNNEQFF
TRBJ2-7 | . | . | TRBV27 | TGTGCCAGTGGCAGGGGCGGGATTCGCGGAATGGTGGTCTACAATGAGCAGTACTTC | CASGRGGIRGMVVYNEQYF
TRBJ2-7 | . | TRBD1 | TRBV27 | TGTGCCAGCAGTTTGCCACCGGGACAGGGGGAGTCGCGCGAGCAGTACTTC | CASSLPPGQGESREQYF
TRBJ1-2 | few | . | TRBV27 | TGTGCCAGCAGCTATACTCCTAACTATGGCTACACCTTC | CASSYTPNYGYTF
TRBJ2-7 | . | . | TRBV29-1 | TGCAGCGTTGCCCGGGGGTCCTCCGAGCAGTACTTC | CSVARGSSEQYF
TRBJ2-7 | . | . | TRBV7-2 | TGTGCCAGCAGCCTGGCCCCAGCCAGGGGCTCCTACAATGAGCAGTACTTC | CASSLAPARGSYNEQYF
TRBJ2-2 | . | TRBD1 | TRBV6-6 | TGCGCCACTGGACAGGGGGCATTTACCGGGGAGCTGTTTTTT | CATGQGAFTGELFF
TRBJ2-1 | . | TRBD1 | TRBV12-3/TRBV12-4 | TGTGCCAGCAGTGACAGGGCCCCCTACAATGAGCAGTTCTTC | CASSDRAPYNEQFF
TRBJ2-3 | few | . | TRBV29-1 | TGCAGCGTTGAACTCGCCGGAGATACGCAGTATTTT | CSVELAGDTQYF
TRBJ2-1 | few | TRBD2 | TRBV2 | TGTGCCAGCAGTTGGACTAGCGGGAGGTATGAGCAGTTCTTC | CASSWTSGRYEQFF
TRBJ2-1 | . | TRBD2 | TRBV20-1 | TGCAGTGCTAGAGCCTCTTGGGGGACTAGCGGGACCTACAATGAGCAGTTCTTC | CSARASWGTSGTYNEQFF
TRBJ2-7 | . | TRBD2 | TRBV20-1 | TGCAGTGCTAGCCGACCAGCGGGAGGATCGTACGAGCAGTACTTC | CSASRPAGGSYEQYF
TRBJ1-2 | few | . | TRBV9 | TGTGCCAGCAGCGTAGAGACACAGGCAAACTATGGCTACACCTTC | CASSVETQANYGYTF
TRBJ2-7 | few | . | TRBV14 | TGTGCCAGCAGCCAAACCCAGGGGTACGGTCCGTACGAGCAGTACTTC | CASSQTQGYGPYEQYF
TRBJ2-1 | few | TRBD2 | TRBV29-1 | TGCAGCGTTGACTATTTGACTAGCGGGCGTTACAATGAGCAGTTCTTC | CSVDYLTSGRYNEQFF
TRBJ2-1 | . | TRBD1 | TRBV27 | TGTGCCAGCAGAGAGGCATCCGGGACAGGGGGCAGTAGGGAGACCCAGTTCTTC | CASREASGTGGSRETQFF
TRBJ1-2 | . | . | TRBV10-3 | TGTGCCATCAGGGCCGGGCGGGCCAGGCGGGACTATGGCTACACCTTC | CAIRAGRARRDYGYTF
TRBJ2-4 | . | TRBD1 | TRBV11-2 | TGTGCCAGCAGCTTAGGATGGGACAGCCGCATTCAGTACTTC | CASSLGWDSRIQYF
TRBJ1-2 | . | . | TRBV29-1 | TGCAGCGTTAGGGCAGTTGGCTACACCTTC | CSVRAVGYTF
TRBJ2-5 | few | TRBD2 | TRBV4-2 | TGTGCCAGCAGCCACCCCAGGGGACTAGCGGGTCAAGAGACCCAGTACTTC | CASSHPRGLAGQETQYF
TRBJ2-7 | . | . | TRBV20-1 | TGCAGTGCTAGAGAAGAGGGACTTGCCCTCGACGAGCAGTACTTC | CSAREEGLALDEQYF
TRBJ2-7 | many | . | TRBV28 | TGTGCCAGCAGTTTATACGGCAGCTCCTACGAGCAGTACTTC | CASSLYGSSYEQYF
TRBJ2-3 | . | TRBD2 | TRBV5-1 | TGCGCCAGCAGCTTTAGCGCGAAACTAGCGGGAGGGCCGATTGGTAGCACAGATACGCAGTATTTT | CASSFSAKLAGGPIGSTDTQYF
TRBJ2-1 | . | . | TRBV12-3/TRBV12-4 | TGTGCCAGCAGCCCTATGAATGAGCAGTTCTTC | CASSPMNEQFF
TRBJ2-1 | . | TRBD2 | TRBV20-1 | TGCAGTGCTAGTCGACTAGCGGGCAATGAGCAGTTCTTC | CSASRLAGNEQFF
TRBJ1-6 | . | TRBD1 | TRBV9 | TGTGCCAGCAGCGTAGGGGACAGGGTTGGAAATTCACCCCCCCACTTT | CASSVGDRVGNSPPHF
TRBJ2-3 | . | TRBD2 | TRBV20-1 | TGCAGTGCTAGTATCGAAGCGGGAGCCCCAGATACGCAGTATTTT | CSASIEAGAPDTQYF
TRBJ2-7 | few | . | TRBV7-9 | TGTGCCAGCAGCCCACCGCTGATGGGCGAGCAGTACTTC | CASSPPLMGEQYF
TRBJ2-1 | few | . | TRBV6-2/TRBV6-3 | TGTGCCAGCAGTTTAATAGCGGCCCTGAGGAATGAGCAGTTCTTC | CASSLIAALRNEQFF
TRBJ2-1 | . | TRBD2 | TRBV2 | TGTGCCAGCAGTGTTAGCGGGGGGACCATGGGTGAGCAGTTCTTC | CASSVSGGTMGEQFF
TRBJ1-2 | . | . | TRBV20-1 | TGCAGTGCCAGTTTGACAGCAAACTATGGCTACACCTTC | CSASLTANYGYTF
TRBJ2-3 | few | TRBD2 | TRBV6-5 | TGTGCCAGCAGTTACTCGAGCGGGGGACTAGCGGGAGATTTTGGCACAGATACGCAGTATTTT | CASSYSSGGLAGDFGTDTQYF
TRBJ2-1 | few | . | TRBV12-3/TRBV12-4 | TGTCCTGGTCGGAATGAGCAGTTCTTC | CPGRNEQFF
TRBJ2-7 | few | . | TRBV25-1 | TGTGCCAGCAGTGAATATGTGTTCGGGGTCGAGCAGTACTTC | CASSEYVFGVEQYF
TRBJ2-1 | . | TRBD2 | TRBV7-3 | TGTGCCAGCAGCTTGACTAGCGGGAGTAACTACAATGAGCAGTTCTTC | CASSLTSGSNYNEQFF
TRBJ2-5 | . | . | TRBV7-9 | TGTGCCAGCAGCTCTGGTGGGGGCAGGGGTACGGAAGAGACCCAGTACTTC | CASSSGGGRGTEETQYF
TRBJ2-3 | . | . | TRBV5-1 | TGCGCCAGCAGCTTGGAGTTCGGAGATACGCAGTATTTT | CASSLEFGDTQYF
TRBJ2-5 | few | . | TRBV6-1 | TGTGCCAGCAGGCTTCCAGGGGATATGTACTTC | CASRLPGDMYF